This is a list of T cell receptor beta chains from one sample in a study of human T cells and chemical hapten exposure. TCRdb independently ran MiXCR on the RACE reads; one entry per CDR3 protein. This repertoire shows about 350,000 distinct CDR3 sequences, roughly 6% found once; its top ten account for more than 8%. The sample in question was whole blood, obtained in connection with sensitization to the hapten diphenylcyclopropenone (DPC). The origin of the receptors is a woman aged 18-29 years with alopecia areata. Some clones in this sample may be carry-over from other donors' samples. CDR3s include the opening cysteine and the closing phenylalanine or tryptophan. D genes are given only for firm matches. Size is stated for part of the rows, as once, few or many counts, or as a class when the clone is expanded.

V	J	size	D	DNA	CDR3
TRBV20-1	TRBJ2-1	many	TRBD2	TGCAGGCCCGGTGGGAGGGACAATGAGCAGTTCTTC	CRPGGRDNEQFF
TRBV5-4	TRBJ1-1	few	NA	TGTGCCAGCAGCTTGGAGGGCGGGGGGATGAACACTGAAGCTTTCTTT	CASSLEGGGMNTEAFF
TRBV6-1	TRBJ1-5	NA	NA	TGTGCCAGCAGTGAAAGTAGCAGGGGTGGCAATCAGCCCCAGCATTTT	CASSESSRGGNQPQHF
TRBV5-1	TRBJ1-2	few	NA	TGCGCCAGCAGTCAGGACAGTCCCAGGGATGGCTACACCTTC	CASSQDSPRDGYTF
TRBV4-1	TRBJ2-5	NA	NA	TGCGCCAGCAGGCCCGCGGGGGCGGCAGAGACCCAGTACTTC	CASRPAGAAETQYF
TRBV12-3/TRBV12-4	TRBJ1-5	NA	NA	TGTGCCAGCAGTTTATTGCATACTCAGCCCCAGCATTTT	CASSLLHTQPQHF
TRBV6-5	TRBJ2-2	many	NA	TGTGCCAGCAGTTACTCAAGGGGACCCGGGGAGCTGTTTTTT	CASSYSRGPGELFF
TRBV12-5	TRBJ1-5	many	NA	TGTGCTAGTGCCGTAAATCAGCCCCAGCATTTT	CASAVNQPQHF
TRBV29-1	TRBJ1-1	many	NA	TGCAGCGCGGTGAACACTGAAGCTTTCTTT	CSAVNTEAFF
TRBV24-1	TRBJ2-2	few	NA	TGTGCCACCAGTGATTCTGGGACATCTTACACCGGGGAGCTGTTTTTT	CATSDSGTSYTGELFF
TRBV7-2	TRBJ1-2	many	NA	TGTGCCAGCAGCTTGGGACCGTCTAACTATGGCTACACCTTC	CASSLGPSNYGYTF
TRBV6-2/TRBV6-3	TRBJ2-6	NA	TRBD1	TGTGCCAGCAGACCAGGGGGATCCGGGGCCAACGTCCTGACTTTC	CASRPGGSGANVLTF